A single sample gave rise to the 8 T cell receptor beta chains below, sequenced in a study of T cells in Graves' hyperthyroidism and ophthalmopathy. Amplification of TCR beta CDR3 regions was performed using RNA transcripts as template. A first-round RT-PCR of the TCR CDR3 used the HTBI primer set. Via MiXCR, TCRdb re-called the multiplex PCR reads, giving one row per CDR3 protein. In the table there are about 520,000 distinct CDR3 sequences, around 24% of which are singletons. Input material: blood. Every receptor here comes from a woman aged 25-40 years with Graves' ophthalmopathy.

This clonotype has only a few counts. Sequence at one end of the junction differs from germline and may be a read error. This CDR3 is CVSSSTGVGTEAFF. The DNA for the CDR3 is TGTGTCAGCAGTTCGACAGGGGTTGGGACTGAAGCTTTCTTT. V usage is TRBV6-2 or TRBV6-3 and J usage is TRBJ1-1; TRBD1 agrees at 8 bases. CDR3 size: 14 residues. CDR1 and CDR2 from the germline V gene are MNHEY and SVGEGT.

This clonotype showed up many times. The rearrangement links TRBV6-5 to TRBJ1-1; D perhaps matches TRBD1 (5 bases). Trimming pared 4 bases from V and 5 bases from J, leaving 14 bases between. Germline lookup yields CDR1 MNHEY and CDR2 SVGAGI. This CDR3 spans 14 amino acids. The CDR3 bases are TGTGCCAGCAGTTGGGGGTCCAGGGAAACTGAAGCTTTCTTT. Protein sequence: CASSWGSRETEAFF.

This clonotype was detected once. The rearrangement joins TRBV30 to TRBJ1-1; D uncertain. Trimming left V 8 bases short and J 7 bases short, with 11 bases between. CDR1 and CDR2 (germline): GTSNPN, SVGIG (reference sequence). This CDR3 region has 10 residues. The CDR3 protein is CAPRKNEAFF. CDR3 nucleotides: TGTGCCCCCCGGAAGAATGAAGCTTTCTTT. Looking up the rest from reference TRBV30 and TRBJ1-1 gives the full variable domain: SQTIHQWPATLVQPVGSPLSLECTVEGTSNPNLYWYRQAAGRGLQLLFYSVGIGQISSEVPQNLSASRPQDRQFILSSKKLLLSDSGFYLCAPRKNEAFFGQGTRLTVV.

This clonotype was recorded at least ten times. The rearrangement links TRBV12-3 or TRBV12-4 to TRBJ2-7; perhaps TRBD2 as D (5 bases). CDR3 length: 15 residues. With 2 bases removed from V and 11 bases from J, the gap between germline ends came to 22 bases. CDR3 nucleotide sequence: TGTGCCAGCAGTTTACGGGGTTCCGAGCCGGTTGGGGAGTACTTC. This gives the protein CASSLRGSEPVGEYF.

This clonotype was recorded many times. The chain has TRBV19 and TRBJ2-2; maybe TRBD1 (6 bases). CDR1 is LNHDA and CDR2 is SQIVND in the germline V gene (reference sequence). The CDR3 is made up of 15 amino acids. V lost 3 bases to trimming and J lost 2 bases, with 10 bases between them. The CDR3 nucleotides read TGTGCCAGTAGTATTCAGGGACAAAACACCGGGGAGCTGTTTTTT. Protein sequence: CASSIQGQNTGELFF.

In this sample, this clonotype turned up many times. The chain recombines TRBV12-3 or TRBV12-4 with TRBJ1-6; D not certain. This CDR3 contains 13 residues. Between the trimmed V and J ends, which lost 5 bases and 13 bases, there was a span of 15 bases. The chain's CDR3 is CASSPTNGAPLHF. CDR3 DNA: TGTGCCAGCAGTCCCACCAACGGAGCCCCCCTCCACTTT.

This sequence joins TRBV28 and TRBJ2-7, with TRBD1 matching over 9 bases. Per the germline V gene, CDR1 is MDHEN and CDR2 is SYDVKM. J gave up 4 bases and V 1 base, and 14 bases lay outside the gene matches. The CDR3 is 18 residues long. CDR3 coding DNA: TGTGCCAGCAGTTTATCCAGAACAGGGGGCAGGGGTCAGTACGAGCAGTACTTC. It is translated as CASSLSRTGGRGQYEQYF.

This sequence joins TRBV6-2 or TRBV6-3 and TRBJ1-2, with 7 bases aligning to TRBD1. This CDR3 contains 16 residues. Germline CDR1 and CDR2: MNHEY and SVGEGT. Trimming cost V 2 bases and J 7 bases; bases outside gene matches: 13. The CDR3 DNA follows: TGTGCCAGCAGTTACCCTACCGACAGGGATGGAGCTGGCTACACCTTC. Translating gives CASSYPTDRDGAGYTF.